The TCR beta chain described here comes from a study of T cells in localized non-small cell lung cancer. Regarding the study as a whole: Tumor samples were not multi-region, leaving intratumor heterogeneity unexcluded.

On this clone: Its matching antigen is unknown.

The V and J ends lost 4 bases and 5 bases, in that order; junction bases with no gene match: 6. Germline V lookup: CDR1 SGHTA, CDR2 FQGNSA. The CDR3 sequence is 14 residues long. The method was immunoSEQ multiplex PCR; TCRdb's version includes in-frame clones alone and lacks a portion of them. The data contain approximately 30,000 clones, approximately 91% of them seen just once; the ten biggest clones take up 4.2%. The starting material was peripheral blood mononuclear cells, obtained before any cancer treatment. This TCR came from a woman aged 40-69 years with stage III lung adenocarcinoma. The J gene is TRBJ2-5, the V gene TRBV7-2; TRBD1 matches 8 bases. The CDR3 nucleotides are TGTGCCAGCAGCTCGGGACAGGCTGCGGAGACCCAGTACTTC. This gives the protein CASSSGQAAETQYF.